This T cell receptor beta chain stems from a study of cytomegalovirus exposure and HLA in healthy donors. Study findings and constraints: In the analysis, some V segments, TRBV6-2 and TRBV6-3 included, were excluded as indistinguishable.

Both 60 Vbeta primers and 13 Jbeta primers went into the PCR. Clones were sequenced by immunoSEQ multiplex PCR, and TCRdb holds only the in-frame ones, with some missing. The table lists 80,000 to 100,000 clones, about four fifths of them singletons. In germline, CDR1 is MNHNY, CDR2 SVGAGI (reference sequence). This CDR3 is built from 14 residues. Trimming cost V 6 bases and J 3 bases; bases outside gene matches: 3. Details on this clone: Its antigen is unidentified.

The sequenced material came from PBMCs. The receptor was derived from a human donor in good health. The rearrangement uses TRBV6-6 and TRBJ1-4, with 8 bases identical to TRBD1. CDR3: CASSAQGANEKLFF. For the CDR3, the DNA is TGTGCCAGCAGCGCACAGGGGGCTAATGAAAAACTGTTTTTT.